This TCR beta chain was captured in a study of blood T cell repertoires in COVID-19 (dated by TCRdb to about 2020). Broadly, across the study: The collaborator samples originated in the United States, Italy and Spain and spanned the acute and convalescent phases of COVID-19. The material from the prospective study consisted of cDNA or gDNA derived from T cells, B-cell-depleted T cells, or PBMCs. Where HLA class I and class II types were available, the types were taken from metadata supplied by the sample provider, not from assay-based typing. The dataset comprised deeply sampled blood TCRbeta repertoires from subjects exposed to, actively infected with, or recovered from COVID-19. A freely available public database, intended as a resource for researchers studying the immune response to SARS-CoV-2, is where the repertoires were released. A de-identified subject ID, COVID-19 status, age in years and sex were almost always included in the sample metadata. Samples came from the ongoing ImmuneRACE study (first 160 participants) plus 1,254 subjects from 6 global collaborators.

In the prospective study, participants were about 18 to 100 years old, resided in about two dozen geographic areas of the United States, and were enrolled through a virtual design. In the prospective study, participants were assigned to cohorts based on the clinical history participants reported in a screening survey and a study questionnaire. A participant counted as exposed if, within 2 weeks of entering the study, that participant had been in contact with someone who had a PCR-confirmed or clinician-diagnosed COVID-19 case. In the prospective study, whole blood, serum and a nasopharyngeal or oropharyngeal swab were collected from each participant by mobile phlebotomists. Over a roughly 2-month period, participants in the prospective study had the option of providing additional blood draws and questionnaires. Before DNA extraction, prospective study blood samples were shipped either frozen or at room temperature.

As to this clone: The target of this receptor is not known. Base qualities are not recorded, but no much larger clone differs from it by a single base.

V is pared back by 5 bases and J by 8 bases, with 12 bases lying between the germline termini. Counted from cysteine to phenylalanine, this CDR3 has 13 amino acids. Only the CDR3 DNA stays, 39 bases, in frame from base 1. The germline V gene (reference sequence) sets CDR1 to SEHNR and CDR2 to FQNEAQ. TCRbeta CDR3 regions were amplified from genomic DNA using the immunoSEQ Assay, a bias-controlled multiplex PCR. The authors' analysis ran thus. Nucleated cell counts per sample were estimated from amplification of reference gene primers within the assay. To quantify the absolute abundance of each unique TCRbeta CDR3 rearrangement, sequence reads were collapsed and filtered. For each sample, productive Simpson clonality was calculated by taking the square root of Simpson's diversity index across productive rearrangements. TCRdb obtained this table from immuneACCESS and retained in-frame rearrangements with V and J assigned. These tables miss some clones; where compared with another copy, unresolved V genes account for less than half of the shortfall, and the remainder is unexplained. V and J calls and clone size are copied from that table; D and trimming were computed from the DNA. This sample lists fewer than 400,000 clones; roughly 90% were detected once. The leading ten clones occupy 3.5% to 5% of the sample.

The paper as a whole reports these results and caveats: The amount of clinical and demographic metadata varied by source and participant and was provided uncurated.

Here the chain combines TRBV7-9 and TRBJ1-4; TRBD1 could be the D gene, as 6 bases match. The clonotype originates from a woman in her thirties who had been exposed to COVID-19. Sequencing was performed on PBMCs or T cells enriched from blood (not recorded which). The nucleotide sequence reads TGTGCCAGCAGCGCAAGCGGGACAGAAAAACTGTTTTTT. This yields the protein CASSASGTEKLFF.